This T cell receptor (beta chain) was sequenced during a study of identifying expanded T cells in peripheral blood. Data came from immunoSEQ multiplex PCR; TCRdb stores just in-frame clones and leaves some out. The sample records about 110,000 clones, less than 90% being singletons. The germline V gene has CDR1 SGHTA and CDR2 FQGNSA. The CDR3 is 13 amino acids. V lost 1 base and J lost 8, with 11 bases in between. The sequenced sample consisted of blood. This clonotype was sampled from a person aged 18-70 years in good health. The rearrangement links TRBV7-2 to TRBJ1-2; perhaps TRBD1 as D (6 bases). The CDR3 reads CASSLGGLGGYTF. The CDR3 DNA is TGTGCCAGCAGCTTAGGGGGGCTGGGCGGCTACACCTTC.